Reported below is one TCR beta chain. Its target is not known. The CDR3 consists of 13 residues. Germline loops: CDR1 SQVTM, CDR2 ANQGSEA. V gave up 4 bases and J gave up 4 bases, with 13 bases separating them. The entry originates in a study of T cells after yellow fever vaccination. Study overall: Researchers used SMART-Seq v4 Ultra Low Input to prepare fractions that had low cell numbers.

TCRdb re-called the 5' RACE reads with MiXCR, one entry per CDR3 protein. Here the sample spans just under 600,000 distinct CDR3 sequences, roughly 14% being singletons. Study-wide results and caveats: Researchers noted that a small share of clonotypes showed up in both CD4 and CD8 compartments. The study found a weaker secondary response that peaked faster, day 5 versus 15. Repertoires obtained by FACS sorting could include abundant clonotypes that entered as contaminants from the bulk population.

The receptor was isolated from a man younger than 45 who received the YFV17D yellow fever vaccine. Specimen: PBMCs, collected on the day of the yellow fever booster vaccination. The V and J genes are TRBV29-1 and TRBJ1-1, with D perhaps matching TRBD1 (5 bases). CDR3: CSVAPGGSTEAFF. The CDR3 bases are TGCAGCGTTGCCCCCGGGGGGAGCACTGAAGCTTTCTTT. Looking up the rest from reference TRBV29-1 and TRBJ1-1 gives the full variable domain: SAVISQKPSRDICQRGTSLTIQCQVDSQVTMMFWYRQQPGQSLTLIATANQGSEATYESGFVIDKFPISRPNLTFSTLTVSNMSPEDSSIYLCSVAPGGSTEAFFGQGTRLTVV.